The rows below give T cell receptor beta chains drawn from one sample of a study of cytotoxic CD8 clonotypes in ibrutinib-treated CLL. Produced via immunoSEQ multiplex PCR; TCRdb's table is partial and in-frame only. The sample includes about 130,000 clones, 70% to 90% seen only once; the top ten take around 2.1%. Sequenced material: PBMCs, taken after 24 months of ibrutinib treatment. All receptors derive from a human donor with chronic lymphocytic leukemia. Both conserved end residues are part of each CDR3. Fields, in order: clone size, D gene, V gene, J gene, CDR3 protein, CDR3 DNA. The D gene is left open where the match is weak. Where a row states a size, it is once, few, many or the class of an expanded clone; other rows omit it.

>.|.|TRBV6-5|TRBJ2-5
CASSQETQYF
TGTGCCAGCAGTCAAGAGACCCAGTACTTC
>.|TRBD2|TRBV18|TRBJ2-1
CASSPIWTSGGLHEQFF
TGTGCCAGCTCACCGATCTGGACTAGCGGGGGGCTGCATGAGCAGTTCTTC
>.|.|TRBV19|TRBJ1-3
CASSTQGVRGNTIYF
TGTGCCAGTAGTACCCAGGGTGTACGAGGAAACACCATATATTTT
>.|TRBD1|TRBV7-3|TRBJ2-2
CASSYRTGTVPGELFF
TGTGCCAGCAGCTATCGCACCGGGACAGTCCCCGGGGAGCTGTTTTTT
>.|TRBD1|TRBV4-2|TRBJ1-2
CASSQVRTGRSNYGYTF
TGTGCCAGCAGCCAAGTGCGGACAGGGCGGTCGAACTATGGCTACACCTTC
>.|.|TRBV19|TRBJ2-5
CASRSVGSQYF
TGTGCCAGTAGATCGGTAGGGTCCCAGTACTTC
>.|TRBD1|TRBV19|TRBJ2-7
CASSWGQNYEQYF
TGTGCCAGTAGTTGGGGACAGAACTACGAGCAGTACTTC
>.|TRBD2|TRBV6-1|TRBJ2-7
CASSGRLAGGIEQYF
TGTGCCAGCAGTGGTCGACTAGCGGGGGGAATCGAGCAGTACTTC
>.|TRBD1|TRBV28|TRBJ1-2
CASRLTGGAFSHGYTF
TGTGCCAGCAGACTAACAGGGGGCGCTTTTAGCCATGGCTACACCTTC
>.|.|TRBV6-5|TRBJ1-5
CASSTGRAGNQPQHF
TGTGCCAGCAGTACGGGTAGAGCGGGCAATCAGCCCCAGCATTTT
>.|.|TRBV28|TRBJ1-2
CASSPSTPNYGYTF
TGTGCCAGCAGTCCCTCAACTCCTAACTATGGCTACACCTTC
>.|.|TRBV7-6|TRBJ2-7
CASSLVGILGPYEQYF
TGTGCCAGCAGCTTAGTAGGCATCTTAGGGCCTTACGAGCAGTACTTC
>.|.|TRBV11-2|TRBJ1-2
CASGGDSNYGYTF
TGTGCCAGCGGGGGGGATTCTAACTATGGCTACACCTTC
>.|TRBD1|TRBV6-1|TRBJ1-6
CASSEATRGTVSPLHF
TGTGCCAGCAGTGAAGCCACCCGGGGGACAGTTTCACCCCTCCACTTT
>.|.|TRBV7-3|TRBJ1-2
CASSLTFRSYGYTF
TGTGCCAGCAGCTTAACATTTCGGAGCTATGGCTACACCTTC
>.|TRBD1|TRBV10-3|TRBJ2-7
CAIRDRDFYEQYF
TGTGCCATAAGGGACAGGGACTTTTACGAGCAGTACTTC
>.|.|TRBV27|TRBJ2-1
CASSFQRYNEQFF
TGTGCCAGCAGTTTCCAACGCTACAATGAGCAGTTCTTC
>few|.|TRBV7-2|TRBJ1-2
CASSLDGYGYTF
TGTGCCAGCAGCTTAGACGGATATGGCTACACCTTC
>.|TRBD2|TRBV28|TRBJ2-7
CASSAPGGRGYEQYF
TGTGCCAGCAGTGCCCCGGGGGGGAGGGGCTACGAGCAGTACTTC
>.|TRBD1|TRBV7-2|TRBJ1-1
CASSLGRRQGGTEAFF
TGTGCCAGCAGCTTAGGGCGTCGACAGGGCGGCACTGAAGCTTTCTTT
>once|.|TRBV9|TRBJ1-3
CASSVEAGAPSGNTIYF
TGTGCCAGCAGCGTAGAGGCAGGGGCCCCCTCTGGAAACACCATATATTTT
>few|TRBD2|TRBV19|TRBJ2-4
CATRDPAGGRDIQYF
TGTGCCACCCGAGATCCAGCGGGAGGGAGGGACATTCAGTACTTC
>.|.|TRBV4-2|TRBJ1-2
CASSQDPPVAGSYGYTF
TGTGCCAGCAGCCAAGATCCCCCCGTAGCGGGGAGCTATGGCTACACCTTC
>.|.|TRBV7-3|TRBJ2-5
CASSLTVMETQYF
TGTGCCAGCAGCTTAACCGTCATGGAGACCCAGTACTTC
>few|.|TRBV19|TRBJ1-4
CASSRSATGREPTNEKLFF
TGTGCCAGTAGTAGATCCGCCACAGGGAGGGAACCAACTAATGAAAAACTGTTTTTT
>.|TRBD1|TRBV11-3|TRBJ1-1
CASSKGQGMETEAFF
TGTGCCAGCAGCAAGGGACAGGGGATGGAAACTGAAGCTTTCTTT
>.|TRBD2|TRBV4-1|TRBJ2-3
CASTLATSEQGTQYF
TGCGCCAGCACCCTAGCGACTAGCGAGCAGGGTACGCAGTATTTT
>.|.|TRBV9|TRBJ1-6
CASSVGVGGSYNSPLHF
TGTGCCAGCAGCGTAGGAGTAGGGGGCTCCTATAATTCACCCCTCCACTTT
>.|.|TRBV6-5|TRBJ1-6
CASSNDPLGSPLHF
TGTGCCAGCAGCAACGACCCCCTGGGTTCACCCCTCCACTTT
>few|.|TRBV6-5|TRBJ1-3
CASRTSGNTIYF
TGTGCCAGCAGGACATCTGGAAACACCATATATTTT
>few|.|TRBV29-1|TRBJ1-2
CSVIPRGYGYTF
TGCAGCGTTATCCCCAGGGGCTATGGCTACACCTTC
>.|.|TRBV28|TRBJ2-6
CASSPDRGLGGANVLTF
TGTGCCAGCAGTCCCGACAGGGGACTAGGAGGGGCCAACGTCCTGACTTTC
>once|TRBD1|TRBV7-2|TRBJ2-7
CASSLAVDRDHEQYF
TGTGCCAGCAGCTTAGCGGTAGACAGGGACCACGAGCAGTACTTC
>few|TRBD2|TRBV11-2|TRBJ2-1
CASSLVGTSGSGEQFF
TGTGCCAGCAGCTTAGTGGGGACTAGCGGGAGCGGTGAGCAGTTCTTC
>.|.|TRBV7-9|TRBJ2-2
CASSYVGELFF
TGTGCCAGCAGCTACGTCGGGGAGCTGTTTTTT
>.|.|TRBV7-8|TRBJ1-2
CASSPWEGANYGYTF
TGTGCCAGCAGCCCCTGGGAAGGGGCTAACTATGGCTACACCTTC
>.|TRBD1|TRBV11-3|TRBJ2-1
CASSLSTTGGRNEQFF
TGTGCCAGCAGCTTAAGTACGACAGGGGGCCGTAATGAGCAGTTCTTC
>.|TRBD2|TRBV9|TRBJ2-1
CASSVGSLADNEQFF
TGTGCCAGCAGCGTAGGGTCTCTAGCGGACAATGAGCAGTTCTTC
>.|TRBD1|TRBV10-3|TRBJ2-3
CAISGRDRGDTQYF
TGTGCCATCAGTGGACGGGACAGGGGAGATACGCAGTATTTT
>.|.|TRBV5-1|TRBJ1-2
CASSVSTNYGYTF
TGCGCCAGCAGCGTCAGTACTAACTATGGCTACACCTTC
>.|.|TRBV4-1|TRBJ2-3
CASSQEGGLGTQYF
TGCGCCAGCAGCCAAGAGGGAGGTTTAGGTACGCAGTATTTT
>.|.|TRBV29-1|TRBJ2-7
CSVLVKSSYEQYF
TGCAGCGTCCTGGTAAAGAGTTCCTACGAGCAGTACTTC
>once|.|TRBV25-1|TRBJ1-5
CASSENGGSGNQPQHF
TGTGCCAGCAGTGAAAATGGGGGATCGGGCAATCAGCCCCAGCATTTT
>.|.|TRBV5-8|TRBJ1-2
CASSPGGPNYGYTF
TGTGCCAGCAGCCCCGGGGGGCCTAACTATGGCTACACCTTC
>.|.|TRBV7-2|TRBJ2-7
CASSLVGQGTYEQYF
TGTGCCAGCAGCTTAGTAGGCCAAGGAACCTACGAGCAGTACTTC
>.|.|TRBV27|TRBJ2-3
CASSLSRSAGVIYQHTDTQYF
TGTGCCAGCAGTTTATCGCGATCCGCGGGTGTTATTTACCAACACACAGATACGCAGTATTTT
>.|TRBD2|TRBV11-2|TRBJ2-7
CASSRGGSYTGEQYF
TGTGCCAGCAGCCGGGGGGGGAGCTATACGGGCGAGCAGTACTTC
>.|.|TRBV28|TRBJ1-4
CASSGAGWWDVEEKLFF
TGTGCCAGCAGTGGCGCTGGGTGGTGGGATGTGGAAGAAAAACTGTTTTTT
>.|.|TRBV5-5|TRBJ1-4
CASRGTPLTNEKLFF
TGTGCCAGCAGGGGGACACCCCTAACTAATGAAAAACTGTTTTTT
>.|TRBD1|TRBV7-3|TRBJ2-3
CASSRTGVTDTQYF
TGTGCCAGCAGCCGGACAGGTGTCACAGATACGCAGTATTTT
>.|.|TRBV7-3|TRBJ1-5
CASSLTSMSGPIRCQPQHF
TGTGCCAGCAGCTTAACGTCGATGAGCGGTCCGATTCGGTGTCAGCCCCAGCATTTT
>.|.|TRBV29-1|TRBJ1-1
CSVERVANTEAFF
TGCAGCGTTGAGAGGGTTGCGAACACTGAAGCTTTCTTT
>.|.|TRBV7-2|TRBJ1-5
CASSRTDSNQPQHF
TGTGCCAGCAGCCGGACGGATAGCAATCAGCCCCAGCATTTT
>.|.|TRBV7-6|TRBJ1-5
CASSLYGIGQPQHF
TGTGCCAGCAGCTTATATGGTATCGGTCAGCCCCAGCATTTT
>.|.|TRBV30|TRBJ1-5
CATSQGINQPQHF
TGTGCCACCTCACAGGGAATCAATCAGCCCCAGCATTTT
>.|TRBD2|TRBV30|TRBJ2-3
CAWSHGLAGALADTQYF
TGTGCCTGGAGTCACGGACTAGCGGGGGCTTTGGCAGATACGCAGTATTTT
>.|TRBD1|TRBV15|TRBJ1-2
CATSRDLRQGSNYGYTF
TGTGCCACCAGCAGAGATCTGAGACAGGGGTCGAACTATGGCTACACCTTC
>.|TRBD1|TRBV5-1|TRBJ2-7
CASSWGQGEGSEQYF
TGCGCCAGCAGCTGGGGACAGGGTGAAGGGAGCGAGCAGTACTTC
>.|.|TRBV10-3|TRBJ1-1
CAISEEGRNTEAFF
TGTGCCATCAGTGAGGAGGGGCGGAACACTGAAGCTTTCTTT